Listed below are T cell receptor beta chains from one sample, sequenced in a study of T cells in Graves' hyperthyroidism and ophthalmopathy. A single record per CDR3 protein comes from TCRdb applying MiXCR to the multiplex PCR reads. The table records roughly 500,000 distinct CDR3 sequences, 14% of them present only once. Input material: blood. Every receptor here comes from a woman aged 30 to 39 with Graves' hyperthyroidism that later progressed to Graves' ophthalmopathy. Both conserved end residues are part of each CDR3. The order of the fields is V gene, D gene, J gene, clone size, CDR3 protein, CDR3 DNA. D genes are given only for firm matches. A clone size is listed for some rows: how often the clone was seen (once, few, many), or a class if it is expanded.

>TRBV12-3/TRBV12-4|NA|TRBJ1-1|many
CASSLRQVGEAFF
TGTGCCAGCAGTTTAAGGCAGGTGGGGGAAGCTTTCTTT
>TRBV2|TRBD2|TRBJ2-1|many
CALGTSGSNEQFF
TGTGCCTTAGGGACTAGCGGGAGCAATGAGCAGTTCTTC
>TRBV6-1|TRBD1|TRBJ2-2|many
CASRPDREYTGELFF
TGTGCCAGCAGGCCGGACAGGGAGTACACCGGGGAGCTGTTTTTT
>TRBV30|TRBD1|TRBJ1-1|NA
CAWRRTGTANTEAFF
TGTGCCTGGAGGAGGACAGGGACAGCGAACACTGAAGCTTTCTTT
>TRBV7-8|NA|TRBJ2-1|many
CASSLGGFRNNEQFF
TGTGCCAGCAGCTTAGGAGGGTTCCGAAACAATGAGCAGTTCTTC
>TRBV20-1|TRBD2|TRBJ2-7|NA
CSARVGTSGRGNEQYF
TGCAGTGCTAGAGTCGGGACTAGCGGGAGAGGCAACGAGCAGTACTTC
>TRBV6-2/TRBV6-3|TRBD2|TRBJ2-5|NA
CASSSPPAGDSETQYF
TGTGCCAGCAGCTCCCCACCCGCGGGAGACTCGGAGACCCAGTACTTC
>TRBV12-3/TRBV12-4|NA|TRBJ1-6|many
CASSPYSDNSPLHF
TGTGCCAGCAGTCCATACAGTGATAATTCACCCCTCCACTTT
>TRBV28|TRBD1|TRBJ2-7|many
CASSSDRGLYEQYF
TGTGCCAGCAGTTCGGACAGGGGGCTCTACGAGCAGTACTTC
>TRBV19|NA|TRBJ2-3|NA
CASSIVPLGTDTQYF
TGTGCCAGTAGTATAGTCCCTCTGGGCACAGATACGCAGTATTTT
>TRBV30|NA|TRBJ2-1|many
CAWRSGYNEQFF
TGTGCCTGGAGAAGCGGTTACAATGAGCAGTTCTTC
>TRBV14|TRBD1|TRBJ1-1|NA
CASSHGQGASEAFF
TGTGCCAGCAGCCATGGACAGGGGGCCTCTGAAGCTTTCTTT
>TRBV15|NA|TRBJ2-1|many
CATSGRVLRKSSYNEQFF
TGTGCCACCAGCGGCCGAGTCTTGCGGAAAAGCTCCTACAATGAGCAGTTCTTC
>TRBV6-5|NA|TRBJ2-7|many
CASSYRATYEQYF
TGTGCCAGCAGTTACAGGGCCACCTACGAGCAGTACTTC
>TRBV6-1|NA|TRBJ1-2|many
CASSGVQEYGYTF
TGTGCCAGCAGTGGAGTTCAGGAATATGGCTACACCTTC
>TRBV7-9|TRBD1|TRBJ2-1|NA
CASRTGPDRGNEQFF
TGTGCCAGCAGGACGGGACCGGACAGGGGAAATGAGCAGTTCTTC
>TRBV20-1|NA|TRBJ2-5|NA
CSARAWPPRETQYF
TGCAGTGCTAGAGCGTGGCCCCCCCGGGAGACCCAGTACTTC
>TRBV7-8|NA|TRBJ1-6|few
CASSPVTYTGPNNSPLHF
TGTGCCAGCAGCCCCGTCACTTATACTGGGCCCAATAATTCACCCCTCCACTTT
>TRBV11-1|NA|TRBJ1-2|many
CASSPLKGYGYTF
TGTGCCAGCAGCCCACTAAAGGGGTATGGCTACACCTTC
>TRBV6-1|TRBD2|TRBJ2-7|many
CASRVGRESSYEQYF
TGTGCCAGCAGGGTAGGGCGGGAGAGCTCCTACGAGCAGTACTTC
>TRBV9|NA|TRBJ2-5|many
CASSVAQNQETQYF
TGTGCCAGCAGCGTAGCCCAGAACCAAGAGACCCAGTACTTC
>TRBV12-5|TRBD1|TRBJ1-5|many
CASGGGGQWGQPQHF
TGTGCTAGTGGTGGGGGGGGACAGTGGGGTCAGCCCCAGCATTTT
>TRBV28|TRBD2|TRBJ2-7|many
CASSLRLAGAGEQYF
TGTGCCAGCAGTTTAAGACTAGCGGGAGCGGGCGAGCAGTACTTC
>TRBV7-9|TRBD1|TRBJ2-7|few
CASRSSTPGQGIHEQYF
TGTGCCAGCAGATCCAGCACCCCGGGACAGGGAATTCACGAGCAGTACTTC
>TRBV20-1|TRBD1|TRBJ1-6|many
CSASFQGGNSPLHF
TGCAGTGCTAGTTTTCAGGGGGGTAATTCACCCCTCCACTTT
>TRBV29-1|NA|TRBJ2-7|many
CSVERSYEQYF
TGCAGCGTTGAAAGATCCTACGAGCAGTACTTC
>TRBV12-3/TRBV12-4|NA|TRBJ1-1|many
CASSVQLTNTEAFF
TGTGCCAGCAGTGTTCAGCTAACGAACACTGAAGCTTTCTTT
>TRBV6-2/TRBV6-3|TRBD2|TRBJ2-5|NA
CASSWASGISAWETQYF
TGTGCCAGCAGTTGGGCTAGCGGGATTTCGGCTTGGGAGACCCAGTACTTC
>TRBV27|NA|TRBJ1-2|many
CASSLSAEVEGYTF
TGTGCCAGCAGTTTATCTGCGGAGGTCGAGGGCTACACCTTC
>TRBV12-3/TRBV12-4|NA|TRBJ2-3|many
CASSGRISTDTQYF
TGTGCCAGCAGTGGACGGATTAGCACAGATACGCAGTATTTT
>TRBV7-9|NA|TRBJ2-2|NA
CASSLDKDYSLQNTGELFF
TGTGCCAGCAGCTTAGATAAGGACTACTCACTACAGAACACCGGGGAGCTGTTTTTT
>TRBV11-2|TRBD1|TRBJ1-4|many
CASGGTENEKLFF
TGTGCCAGCGGCGGGACAGAGAATGAAAAACTGTTTTTT
>TRBV12-5|TRBD1|TRBJ2-2|many
CASGLGDSLNTGELFF
TGTGCTAGTGGTTTGGGGGACAGCCTCAACACCGGGGAGCTGTTTTTT
>TRBV20-1|TRBD1|TRBJ1-1|many
CSARRMGTGFNMNTEAFF
TGCAGTGCTAGAAGGATGGGGACAGGGTTTAACATGAACACTGAAGCTTTCTTT
>TRBV19|NA|TRBJ2-3|few
CASSMAPSDTQYF
TGTGCCAGTAGTATGGCACCATCAGATACGCAGTATTTT
>TRBV12-5|TRBD2|TRBJ2-1|many
CASGREGPSNEQFF
TGTGCTAGTGGAAGGGAGGGGCCCTCCAATGAGCAGTTCTTC
>TRBV2|TRBD2|TRBJ2-1|many
CASSAGSGAYNEQFF
TGTGCCAGCAGTGCGGGGAGCGGGGCGTACAATGAGCAGTTCTTC
>TRBV27|TRBD1|TRBJ1-5|once
CASGTGYGQPQHF
TGTGCCAGCGGGACAGGGTATGGGCAGCCCCAGCATTTT
>TRBV5-1|NA|TRBJ1-2|NA
CASSLGQETPYGYTF
TGCGCCAGCAGCTTGGGACAGGAGACCCCCTATGGCTACACCTTC
>TRBV7-9|TRBD1|TRBJ1-4|NA
CASSSGQVDEKLFF
TGTGCCAGCAGCTCGGGACAGGTCGATGAAAAACTGTTTTTT
>TRBV2|NA|TRBJ1-1|many
CASSPRVDTEAFF
TGTGCCAGCAGTCCCAGGGTGGACACTGAAGCTTTCTTT
>TRBV30|NA|TRBJ1-4|many
CAWRTSSATNEKLFF
TGTGCCTGGAGGACAAGTAGCGCAACTAATGAAAAACTGTTTTTT
>TRBV12-5|NA|TRBJ2-1|many
CASGLVLSGAYNEQFF
TGTGCTAGTGGTTTGGTACTTAGCGGAGCCTACAATGAGCAGTTCTTC
>TRBV11-2|NA|TRBJ1-2|NA
CASSFFPRRESYGYTF
TGTGCCAGCAGCTTTTTTCCTCGCAGGGAGTCCTATGGCTACACCTTC
>TRBV29-1|NA|TRBJ1-1|many
CSASTGLAPEAFF
TGCAGCGCTTCGACAGGCCTGGCTCCTGAAGCTTTCTTT
>TRBV3-1|NA|TRBJ1-5|NA
CASSQLRQPQHF
TGTGCCAGCAGCCAACTTCGGCAGCCCCAGCATTTT